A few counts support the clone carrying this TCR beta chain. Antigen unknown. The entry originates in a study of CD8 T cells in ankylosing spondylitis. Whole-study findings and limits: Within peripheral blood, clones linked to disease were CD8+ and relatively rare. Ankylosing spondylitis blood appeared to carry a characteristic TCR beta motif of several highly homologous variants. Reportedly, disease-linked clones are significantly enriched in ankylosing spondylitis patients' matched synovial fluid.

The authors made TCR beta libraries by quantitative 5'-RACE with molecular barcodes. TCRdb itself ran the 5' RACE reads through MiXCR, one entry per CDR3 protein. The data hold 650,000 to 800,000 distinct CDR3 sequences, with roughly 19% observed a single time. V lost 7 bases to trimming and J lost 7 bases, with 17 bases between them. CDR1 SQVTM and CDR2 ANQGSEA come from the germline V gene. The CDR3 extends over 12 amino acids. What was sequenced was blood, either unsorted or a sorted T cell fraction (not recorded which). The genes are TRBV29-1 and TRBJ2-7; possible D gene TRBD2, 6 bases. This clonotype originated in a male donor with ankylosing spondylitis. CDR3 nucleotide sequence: TGCAGCGCTCCCAATGGGCGGGGAGAGCAGTACTTC. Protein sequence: CSAPNGRGEQYF.